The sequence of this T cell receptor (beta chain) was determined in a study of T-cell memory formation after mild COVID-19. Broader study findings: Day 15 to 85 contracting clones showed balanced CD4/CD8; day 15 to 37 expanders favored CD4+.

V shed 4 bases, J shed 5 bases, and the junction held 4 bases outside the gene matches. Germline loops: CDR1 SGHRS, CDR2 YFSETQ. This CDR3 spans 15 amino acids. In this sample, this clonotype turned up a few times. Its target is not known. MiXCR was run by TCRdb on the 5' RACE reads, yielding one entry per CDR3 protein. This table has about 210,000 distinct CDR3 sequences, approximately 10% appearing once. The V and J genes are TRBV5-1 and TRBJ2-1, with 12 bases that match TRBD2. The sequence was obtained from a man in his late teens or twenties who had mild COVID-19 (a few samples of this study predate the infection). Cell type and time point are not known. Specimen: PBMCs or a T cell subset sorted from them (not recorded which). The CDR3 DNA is TGCGCCAGCAGCGCACTAGCGGGGGGAAACAATGAGCAGTTCTTC. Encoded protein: CASSALAGGNNEQFF.